The entry below gives a single T cell receptor beta chain sequence along with its context. Its cognate antigen has yet to be identified. Per-base quality was not reported, and no clone a single base away is much larger than it. TCR CDR3 regions were amplified from genomic DNA by multiplex PCR using the deep immunoSEQ assay. Extracted genomic DNA from each cell subset was spread evenly across all wells of several immunoSEQ 96-well plates, with each plate serving as a replicate. For sorted subsets, 200 to 250 ng of genomic DNA, equivalent to roughly 33,000 T cell genomes, went into each replicate PCR. The purified libraries were quantified using a Qubit 3.0 fluorometer, sized with a Bioanalyzer 2100, and then quantified again using the KAPA Library Quantification kit. Each immunoSEQ 96-well plate was sequenced on its own single-read 150-cycle Illumina NextSeq 550 flow cell. Per the original workflow: Because the immunoSEQ output included only junctional sequences and no quality scores, the filtering could not be the same as the filtering used for full-length reads. To assign V/J genes and CDR3, sequences were annotated against IMGT germline references using PyIR, a Python wrapper for IgBLAST v1.9. Any read was removed if the V/J assignment was weak (E-value above 1e-6), the CDR3 was missing, or the read contained stop codons, out-of-frame junctions, or ambiguous translated residues. V3J clonotypes were defined as sequences sharing an identical inferred V gene, J gene, and CDR3 amino acid sequence. The percentage overlap between two repertoires was calculated by dividing the number of shared unique clonotypes by the size of the smaller repertoire. Richness of each repertoire was evaluated using RTK rarefaction, the Chao1 estimator, and Recon v2.1 estimates of unobserved clonotypes. Generation probabilities for all TCRbeta clonotypes obtained by the gDNA method from a handful of donors were computed using OLGA. This immuneACCESS table, as held by TCRdb, lists in-frame sequences with V and J called but not all clones. Of the missing ones, under half trace to an unresolved V gene in checked studies; the others have no known cause. That table is the source of V, J and clone size, and D and trimming were worked out from the DNA. This sample comprises more than 2 million clones, 93% of them detected only once. In total, the top ten clones hold under 2% of the sample.

CD8 naive samples consisted of CD45RO-negative cells that were positively selected for CCR7, yielding a CD45RA+CCR7+ population without TemRA cells. The donors were healthy, HIV-negative adults who had no recently reported acute infections or vaccinations. Every donor was a Caucasian adult living in Nashville, Tennessee, USA. Blood was collected by leukapheresis, and PBMCs were isolated by Ficoll-Histopaque density gradient centrifugation and then cryopreserved in liquid nitrogen vapor phase. Purity and quantity of every magnetically sorted T cell population were checked by analytical flow cytometry. Each sorted fraction had its genomic DNA isolated and then quantified by UV absorbance on a Nanodrop 2000c. These data are taken from a study of shared clonotypes between healthy human individuals (dated by TCRdb to the early 2020s). About the study as a whole: Two women and a few men aged 18 to 49 years were included in the cohort. To increase sequencing depth and limit assay-specific biases, TCR repertoire library preparation and sequencing were carried out by different laboratories using diverse techniques. To estimate repertoire size and how much clonotype sharing occurs between individuals, the study deeply sequenced the blood TCR repertoires of five or six healthy adults. For each donor, CD4 naive and CD4 memory were each run on three plates, CD8 naive on two plates, and CD8 memory on one plate. Each donor's leukapheresis produced roughly between about 0.9 and 9.5 billion PBMCs.

Summary of the overall study and its limitations: Pairwise subsampling indicated that sequencing depth was expected to affect the degree of clonotype sharing among donors. Larger estimated clonotype richness was generally found for naive subsets than for memory subsets. Roughly 5.2% of naive CD4, 3.5% of naive CD8, about 2.5% of memory CD4, and about 0.4% of memory CD8 clonotypes were shared across several donors. Sampling was limited to blood, and TCR repertoires in tissue likely differ from TCR repertoires in blood. Even with the large sequencing depth, rarefaction of the sorted-subset datasets indicated that sequencing was incomplete. Compared with non-shared clonotypes, clonotypes shared by all four sorted-subset donors had higher generation probabilities. The small number of donors limited the genetic and exposure-history diversity represented.

V is pared back by 1 base and J by 0 bases, with 12 bases lying between the germline termini. Spanning cysteine to phenylalanine, the CDR3 consists of 16 amino acids. The DNA shown is the 48-base CDR3, in frame from base 1. From the germline V gene, CDR1 is SGDLS and CDR2 is YYNGEE. Material for sequencing was naive CD8+ T cells from PBMCs. Reading the label with the study, this specimen's cell subset or site is: CD45RA+CCR7+. The sequence was collected from a man aged 18 to 30 in good health. Some clones in this sample may be carry-over from other donors' samples. The chain was built from TRBV9 and TRBJ2-3; the D gene is perhaps TRBD2, from 6 matching bases. This receptor carries the CDR3 CASSVTLAESTDTQYF. The bases read TGTGCCAGCAGCGTAACCTTAGCGGAAAGCACAGATACGCAGTATTTT.